Each of the 31 T cell receptor beta chains below was sequenced from the same sample in a study of cytomegalovirus exposure and HLA in healthy donors. The assay was immunoSEQ multiplex PCR, and TCRdb's table has in-frame clones only and misses some. The sample shows approximately 120,000 clones, about 88% of them seen only once. The specimen sequenced was PBMCs. The receptors come from a woman in her late teens or twenties in good health and CMV-seronegative.

The gene calls are TRBV6-5 and TRBJ2-5, with TRBD1 matching over 7 bases. In germline, CDR1 is MNHEY, CDR2 SVGAGI. V was clipped by 8 bases and J by 2 bases; unmatched bases: 5. This CDR3 region has 13 residues. CDR3: CASLGTVQETQYF. CDR3 nucleotide sequence: TGTGCCAGCCTAGGGACAGTACAAGAGACCCAGTACTTC.

This sequence joins TRBV19 and TRBJ2-3; 9 nucleotides agree with TRBD1. This CDR3 spans 15 amino acids. V dropped 8 bases and J dropped 2; count of bases not matched to a gene: 8. Per germline, CDR1 LNHDA and CDR2 SQIVND (reference sequence). CDR3 DNA sequence: TGTGCCAGTCGAGAGGGGACAGGGAACACAGATACGCAGTATTTT. Translating it yields CASREGTGNTDTQYF.

The CDR3: CASSEGRGGQRRNTEAFF. The CDR3 region has the DNA TGTGCCAGCAGTGAAGGAAGAGGGGGCCAAAGGAGGAACACTGAAGCTTTCTTT. The V gene is TRBV2, the J gene TRBJ1-1; TRBD1 aligns across 7 bases. Germline CDR1 and CDR2: SNHLY and FYNNEI. The CDR3 length is 18 residues. The J segment lost 1 base and the V segment lost 1 base, leaving 12 bases of the junction unmatched.

The chain recombines TRBV18 with TRBJ2-3, with D hard to call. Trimming took off 1 base at V and 0 bases at J, with 5 bases between the two ends. Germline CDR1 and CDR2: KGHSH and LQKENI. The CDR3 is 14 amino acids. The CDR3 nucleotides are TGTGCCAGCTCACCACAAGCTAGCACAGATACGCAGTATTTT. It encodes CASSPQASTDTQYF.

This clone has only a few counts. This CDR3 reads CATTMGNMNTEAFF. The CDR3 region has the DNA TGTGCCACCACGATGGGCAACATGAACACTGAAGCTTTCTTT. This chain links TRBV18 with TRBJ1-1; D uncertain. The CDR3 runs 14 residues. V gave up 10 bases and J gave up 0 bases, with 15 bases separating them. Germline V lookup: CDR1 KGHSH, CDR2 LQKENI.

The chain joins TRBV7-9 to TRBJ1-5; D perhaps matches TRBD1 (5 bases). Trimming removed 2 bases at V and 4 bases at J, with 6 bases between. Germline V CDR1 and CDR2: SEHNR, FQNEAQ (reference sequence). CDR3 length equals 13 residues. The chain's CDR3 is CASSLRGNQPQHF. DNA for the CDR3: TGTGCCAGCAGCTTAAGGGGTAATCAGCCCCAGCATTTT.

The chain is built from TRBV9 and TRBJ1-4; 7 bases agree with TRBD1. Germline assignment: CDR1 SGDLS and CDR2 YYNGEE. This CDR3 region has 14 residues. V shed 3 bases, J shed 5 bases, and the junction held 4 bases outside the gene matches. CDR3 protein: CASSEGQINEKLFF. CDR3 coding DNA: TGTGCCAGCAGCGAGGGACAGATAAATGAAAAACTGTTTTTT. The whole variable domain, remainder taken from reference TRBV9 and TRBJ1-4, is DSGVTQTPKHLITATGQRVTLRCSPRSGDLSVYWYQQSLDQGLQFLIQYYNGEERAKGNILERFSAQQFPDLHSELNLSSLELGDSALYFCASSEGQINEKLFFGSGTQLSVL.

The chain recombines TRBV6-1 with TRBJ2-5; 7 nucleotides agree with TRBD1. Germline CDR1 reads MNHNS; CDR2 reads SASEGT. The junction had 10 bases not matched to a gene; V was cut back by 4 bases and J by 2 bases. The CDR3 has 16 amino acids. The CDR3 here is CASSANRDSLQETQYF. The CDR3 DNA reads TGTGCCAGCAGTGCCAACCGGGACAGCCTACAAGAGACCCAGTACTTC.

This clone was detected only once. V usage is TRBV18 and J usage is TRBJ2-1, with 12 positions matching TRBD2. CDR1 and CDR2 (germline): KGHSH, LQKENI. V trimming: 3 bases; J trimming: 4 bases; junction bases outside the gene matches: 19. This CDR3 is 21 amino acids long. CDR3 protein: CASSPRIPGTSGSDVYNEQFF. CDR3 DNA: TGTGCCAGCTCACCCAGGATACCCGGGACTAGCGGGTCCGACGTATACAATGAGCAGTTCTTC. The variable domain in full, with the rest retrieved from reference TRBV18 and TRBJ2-1, is NAGVMQNPRHLVRRRGQEARLRCSPMKGHSHVYWYRQLPEEGLKFMVYLQKENIIDESGMPKERFSAEFPKEGPSILRIQQVVRGDSAAYFCASSPRIPGTSGSDVYNEQFFGPGTRLTVL.

The CDR3 DNA is TGTGCCACCCCGGAGGCAAGCTACGAGCAGTACGTC. Translated: CATPEASYEQYV. The chain combines TRBV27 with TRBJ2-7; D is perhaps TRBD2 (5 bases). V was shortened by 10 bases and J by 3 bases, with 13 bases between the two germline ends. This CDR3 is 12 amino acids long. Germline CDR1 and CDR2: MNHEY and SMNVEV (reference sequence).

V usage is TRBV19 and J usage is TRBJ2-3, with 10 bases aligning to TRBD2. Germline CDR1 and CDR2: LNHDA and SQIVND (reference sequence). This CDR3 spans 13 amino acids. J was trimmed by 6 bases and V by 10 bases; bases with no gene match: 7. The CDR3 loop is CATSGTSVDTQYF. The DNA for the CDR3 is TGTGCCACCTCCGGGACTAGCGTGGATACGCAGTATTTT.

This chain uses TRBV30 with TRBJ2-1; D perhaps matches TRBD2 (7 bases). V was trimmed by 0 bases and J by 4 bases, leaving 13 bases between them. Germline CDR1 and CDR2: GTSNPN and SVGIG (reference sequence). This CDR3 has 15 residues. CDR3 loop: CAWSVTGGAYNEQFF. For the CDR3, the DNA is TGTGCCTGGAGTGTTACTGGGGGGGCGTACAATGAGCAGTTCTTC.

This clone was seen only once. DNA of the CDR3: TGTGCCTGGAGTGCCCCAGGTACTAACTATGGCTACACCTTC. It codes for CAWSAPGTNYGYTF. The chain is built from TRBV30 and TRBJ1-2; D is uncertain. The CDR3 length is 14 residues. The V end was cut by 1 base, the J end by 0 bases, with 9 bases between. Germline V lookup: CDR1 GTSNPN, CDR2 SVGIG (reference sequence).

This clone has a single count. The chain has TRBV28 and TRBJ1-2; D is undetermined. The CDR3 sequence is 13 residues long. The germline V gene has CDR1 MDHEN and CDR2 SYDVKM. V lost 2 bases, J lost 2 bases, and 6 bases lay in between. The CDR3 region is CASSLHQNYGYTF. In nucleotides, the CDR3 is TGTGCCAGCAGTTTACATCAAAACTATGGCTACACCTTC.

The chain couples TRBV28 to TRBJ2-7; TRBD2 is a possible D gene (5 bases). V lost 8 bases and J lost 2, with 19 bases in between. The CDR3 consists of 15 residues. Germline V gene sequence: CDR1 MDHEN, CDR2 SYDVKM. CDR3 protein: CASGVASGLPYEQYF. The CDR3 DNA reads TGTGCCAGCGGGGTGGCCAGCGGACTGCCCTACGAGCAGTACTTC.

The genes are TRBV18 and TRBJ2-5, with 8 bases matching TRBD1. V lost 6 bases and J lost 0; bases outside the gene matches: 3. Per germline, CDR1 KGHSH and CDR2 LQKENI. This CDR3 contains 14 residues. The CDR3 protein is CASSRTGYQETQYF. The CDR3 DNA follows: TGTGCCAGCTCGCGGACAGGGTACCAAGAGACCCAGTACTTC.

Worth noting for this clone: The identical CDR3 is also encoded by other nucleotide sequences in the sample. CDR3 nucleotide sequence: TGTGCCAGCAGTTTGCGGTACGAGCAGTACTTC. It translates to CASSLRYEQYF. The V and J genes are TRBV28 and TRBJ2-7; D call uncertain. The length of the CDR3 is 11 residues. Germline lookup yields CDR1 MDHEN and CDR2 SYDVKM. Trimming took off 3 bases at V and 4 bases at J, with 4 bases between the two ends.

This clone was detected once. J is TRBJ1-2 and V is TRBV7-9; D may be TRBD1 (5 bases). Germline V gene data show CDR1 as SEHNR and CDR2 as FQNEAQ (reference sequence). The V gene lost 1 base and the J gene lost 9 bases, with 15 bases spanning the gap. CDR3 length: 14 amino acids. The CDR3 DNA follows: TGTGCCAGCAGCTTAGTTTCGGGGGAAGCGAGCTACACCTTC. This translates into CASSLVSGEASYTF. Variable domain in full (rest from reference TRBV7-9 and TRBJ1-2): DTGVSQNPRHKITKRGQNVTFRCDPISEHNRLYWYRQTLGQGPEFLTYFQNEAQLEKSRLLSDRFSAERPKGSFSTLEIQRTEQGDSAMYLCASSLVSGEASYTFGSGTRLTVV.

The chain links TRBV4-2 to TRBJ2-3, with TRBD2 matching 11 bases. This CDR3 is built from 17 residues. V dropped 1 base and J dropped 1; count of bases not matched to a gene: 4. CDR1 and CDR2 from the germline V gene are LGHNA and YNFKEQ. CDR3 nucleotides: TGTGCCAGCAGCCAAGCCCTAGCGGGGGGTGGCACAGATACGCAGTATTTT. Translation: CASSQALAGGGTDTQYF.

The V call is TRBV6-5, the J call TRBJ1-5, with 8 bases that match TRBD1. CDR3 size: 14 residues. V was pared by 6 bases and J by 3 bases, with 4 bases of the junction left unmatched. Per germline, CDR1 MNHEY and CDR2 SVGAGI. CDR3 amino acids: CASSPRGHNQPQHF. CDR3 DNA sequence: TGTGCCAGCAGCCCCAGGGGGCACAATCAGCCCCAGCATTTT.

In this sample, this clone turned up once. The chain links TRBV19 to TRBJ2-3, with D possibly TRBD1 on 6 matching bases. CDR3 length: 13 amino acids. CDR1 is LNHDA, CDR2 SQIVND, per germline (reference sequence). Trimming took 3 bases from V and 3 from J, leaving 7 bases between them. The DNA of the CDR3 is TGTGCCAGTAGTATGGGGGCGACAGATACGCAGTATTTT. The encoded protein is CASSMGATDTQYF. Together with reference TRBV19 and TRBJ2-3, the CDR3 gives the full variable domain: DGGITQSPKYLFRKEGQNVTLSCEQNLNHDAMYWYRQDPGQGLRLIYYSQIVNDFQKGDIAEGYSVSREKKESFPLTVTSAQKNPTAFYLCASSMGATDTQYFGPGTRLTVL.

V gene TRBV25-1 combines with J gene TRBJ1-1, with TRBD1 identical over 7 bases. This CDR3 has 14 amino acids. Germline lookup yields CDR1 MGHDK and CDR2 SYGVNS. Trimming at V came to 3 bases and at J to 2 bases, leaving 3 bases not matched to a gene. The CDR3 bases are TGTGCCAGCAGTGACGGACAGGTTAACACTGAAGCTTTCTTT. Its protein is CASSDGQVNTEAFF.

J is TRBJ1-1 and V is TRBV18; TRBD1 matches 10 bases. With V trimmed by 2 bases and J by 5 bases, 11 bases remained unmatched. The germline CDR1 and CDR2 sequences are KGHSH and LQKENI. The CDR3 has 17 amino acids. In nucleotides, the CDR3 is TGTGCCAGCTCACCAATGGCGACAGGGGGCGATTTTACTGAAGCTTTCTTT. Residues: CASSPMATGGDFTEAFF.

The chain links TRBV5-4 to TRBJ2-2; 7 bases align to TRBD1. Per the germline V gene, CDR1 is SGHNT and CDR2 is YYREEE (reference sequence). V lost 4 bases to trimming and J lost 4 bases; unmatched junction nucleotides: 4. This CDR3 has 14 residues. The chain's CDR3 is CASSRDRATGELFF. The CDR3 nucleotides are TGTGCCAGCAGCCGGGACAGAGCCACCGGGGAGCTGTTTTTT.

The rearrangement joins TRBV20-1 to TRBJ1-1, with D possibly being TRBD1 (6 bases). This CDR3 region has 11 residues. V was trimmed by 6 bases and J by 7 bases, leaving 12 bases between them. Germline V CDR1 and CDR2: DFQATT, SNEGSKA (reference sequence). CDR3 coding DNA: TGCAGTGCCAGAAGACAGGTTGAAGCTTTCTTT. Its protein is CSARRQVEAFF.

The chain recombines TRBV1 with TRBJ1-2; TRBD1 is taken as the D call from the table, unchecked against the DNA. TRBV1 is termed a pseudogene. The CDR3 is made up of 14 amino acids. The CDR3 bases are TGCACCAGCAGCCACGACAGGGGGGGGATGGGCTACACCTTC. This encodes CTSSHDRGGMGYTF.

The gene calls are TRBV27 and TRBJ2-6; 7 nucleotides agree with TRBD2. The V gene's germline CDR1 is MNHEY and CDR2 SMNVEV (reference sequence). The CDR3 length is 17 residues. V lost 6 bases and J lost 0; bases outside the gene matches: 8. The CDR3 DNA is TGTGCCAGCAGAGGGAGGGAGGGGTTCTCTGGGGCCAACGTCCTGACTTTC. This codes for CASRGREGFSGANVLTF. The complete variable domain, with remaining parts taken from reference TRBV27 and TRBJ2-6, reads EAQVTQNPRYLITVTGKKLTVTCSQNMNHEYMSWYRQDPGLGLRQIYYSMNVEVTDKGDVPEGYKVSRKEKRNFPLILESPSPNQTSLYFCASRGREGFSGANVLTFGAGSRLTVL.

V is TRBV19 and J is TRBJ2-5; D is ambiguous. V was trimmed by 8 bases and J by 1 base, leaving 11 bases between them. The V gene's germline CDR1 is LNHDA and CDR2 SQIVND (reference sequence). There are 13 residues in the CDR3. CDR3 in amino acids: CASARVGQETQYF. CDR3 DNA sequence: TGTGCCAGTGCCCGGGTCGGCCAAGAGACCCAGTACTTC.

The J gene is TRBJ1-2, the V gene TRBV6-1; no clear D gene. The V end lost 3 bases, the J end lost 4 bases, and 9 bases lay between the germline ends. The CDR3 has 13 residues. CDR1 MNHNS and CDR2 SASEGT come from the germline V gene. CDR3 in amino acids: CASSEGVGYGYTF. Here the CDR3 DNA reads TGTGCCAGCAGTGAGGGAGTCGGCTATGGCTACACCTTC.

On this clone itself: Additional DNA sequences in this sample encode the identical CDR3. The chain uses TRBV27 and TRBJ2-1, with unresolved D. CDR1 is MNHEY and CDR2 is SMNVEV in the germline V gene (reference sequence). The ends were cut back, 2 bases at V and 1 base at J, with 6 bases in the middle. The CDR3 has 14 amino acids. CDR3 region: CASSLRGSYNEQFF. The CDR3, as DNA: TGTGCCAGCAGTTTACGAGGTTCCTACAATGAGCAGTTCTTC.

This clone was observed a handful of times. The rearrangement uses TRBV28 and TRBJ2-7; 8 nucleotides agree with TRBD2. The CDR3 extends over 14 amino acids. V was clipped by 6 bases and J by 3 bases; unmatched bases: 7. In germline, CDR1 is MDHEN, CDR2 SYDVKM. In DNA, the CDR3 is TGTGCCAGCAGCGGAGCGGGAGTAATCTACGAGCAGTACTTC. It is translated as CASSGAGVIYEQYF.